Below are 14 T cell receptor beta chains sequenced from a single sample in a study of T cell responses to AZD1222 COVID-19 vaccine. TCRdb's copy holds only in-frame clones and misses some; the assay was immunoSEQ multiplex PCR. Among 100,000 to 150,000 clones listed, approximately 90% were seen once. This sample comprised peripheral blood, obtained on day 0 of AZD1222 vaccination. Every receptor here comes from an adult in good health.

This clone was recorded only once. This chain links TRBV6-2 or TRBV6-3 with TRBJ2-2; no clear D. The V and J ends lost 2 bases and 6 bases respectively, with 7 bases between them. Germline CDR1 is MNHEY and CDR2 is SVGEGT. The CDR3 sequence is 13 residues long. CDR3 protein: CASSYGPPGELFF. CDR3 DNA: TGTGCCAGCAGTTACGGGCCCCCCGGGGAGCTGTTTTTT.

V usage is TRBV6-1 and J usage is TRBJ1-2; no clear D. Germline assignment: CDR1 MNHNS and CDR2 SASEGT. V was cut by 1 base and J by 1 base, with 4 bases left in between. The CDR3 has 13 amino acids. CDR3 coding DNA: TGTGCCAGCAGTGAAGACAGTAACTATGGCTACACCTTC. It specifies CASSEDSNYGYTF.

The chain employs TRBV20-1 and TRBJ2-5; D gene uncertain. The CDR3 runs 11 residues. Germline CDR1 DFQATT, CDR2 SNEGSKA (reference sequence). Trimming stripped 1 base from V and 5 bases from J, with 5 bases between. The CDR3 nucleotides are TGCAGTGCTAGAGTGACCGAGACCCAGTACTTC. Translating it yields CSARVTETQYF.

The V call is TRBV2, the J call TRBJ2-5; perhaps TRBD2 as D (6 bases). This CDR3 contains 13 residues. CDR1 and CDR2 (germline): SNHLY, FYNNEI. Trimming pared 8 bases from V and 1 base from J, leaving 11 bases between. CDR3 nucleotide sequence: TGTGCCAGCCGGCCGGAGGGCCAAGAGACCCAGTACTTC. Translation gives CASRPEGQETQYF. The variable domain in full, completed from reference TRBV2 and TRBJ2-5, reads EPEVTQTPSHQVTQMGQEVILRCVPISNHLYFYWYRQILGQKVEFLVSFYNNEISEKSEIFDDQFSVERPDGSNFTLKIRSTKLEDSAMYFCASRPEGQETQYFGPGTRLLVL.

A few counts support this clone. The rearrangement uses TRBV2 and TRBJ1-2; D not certain. Germline CDR1 reads SNHLY; CDR2 reads FYNNEI. The germline V and J ends were trimmed by 5 bases and 2 bases, with 0 bases remaining between them. This CDR3 comprises 10 residues. CDR3 bases: TGTGCCAGCAGTAACTATGGCTACACCTTC. Encoded protein: CASSNYGYTF.

The rearrangement uses TRBV5-1 and TRBJ2-1, with 10 bases fitting TRBD2. Per the germline V gene, CDR1 is SGHRS and CDR2 is YFSETQ. The V segment lost 3 bases and the J segment 6 bases; nucleotides outside the gene matches: 18. The CDR3 is made up of 19 amino acids. The CDR3 spells CASSSTGTSERGGLNEQFF. The CDR3 nucleotides are TGCGCCAGCAGCTCAACAGGGACCTCTGAGCGGGGGGGCCTCAATGAGCAGTTCTTC.

The gene calls are TRBV6-2 or TRBV6-3 and TRBJ2-1, with D hard to call. CDR1 and CDR2 (germline): MNHEY, SVGEGT. V was trimmed by 2 bases and J by 0 bases, leaving 5 bases between them. The CDR3 length is 14 residues. CDR3 DNA: TGTGCCAGCAGTTACAGGACCTCCTACAATGAGCAGTTCTTC. Translated: CASSYRTSYNEQFF.

The chain recombines TRBV28 with TRBJ1-4, with TRBD1 matching over 8 bases. This CDR3 has 15 residues. Germline CDR1 MDHEN, CDR2 SYDVKM. V gave up 6 bases and J gave up 4 bases; unmatched junction bases: 7. The CDR3 DNA is TGTGCCAGCAGACTACAGGGGGGAATTAATGAAAAACTGTTTTTT. It encodes CASRLQGGINEKLFF.

V is TRBV19 and J is TRBJ1-2; 9 nucleotides line up with TRBD1. Germline trimming cut 5 bases from V and 4 bases from J; bases unmatched to any gene: 5. The CDR3 is made up of 14 amino acids. The germline CDR1 and CDR2 sequences are LNHDA and SQIVND (reference sequence). The CDR3 protein is CASSPTGGTYGYTF. In DNA, the CDR3 is TGTGCCAGTAGTCCCACAGGGGGCACCTATGGCTACACCTTC.

In DNA, the CDR3 is TGTGCCAGCAGCCAAGGCAGCAGGCCTTATGGCTACACCTTC. It codes for CASSQGSRPYGYTF. This chain uses TRBV3-1 (or the pseudogene TRBV3-2) with TRBJ1-2; no clear D gene. The germline V gene encodes CDR1 LGHDT and CDR2 YNNKEL (reference sequence). Trimming removed 1 base from V and 5 bases from J, with 11 bases in between. The CDR3 is 14 amino acids.

The gene calls are TRBV11-2 and TRBJ1-6; D remains ambiguous. The germline V and J ends were trimmed by 0 bases and 8 bases, with 11 bases remaining between them. The CDR3 runs to 15 residues. Germline CDR1 is SGHAT and CDR2 is FQNNGV. In DNA form, the CDR3 reads TGTGCCAGCAGCTTAGATCCCAGGCCTGATTCACCCCTCCACTTT. Its protein is CASSLDPRPDSPLHF.

This chain connects TRBV2 to TRBJ2-5; D gene unclear. CDR3 length equals 13 residues. Germline V gene lookup returns CDR1 SNHLY and CDR2 FYNNEI. The germline V and J ends were trimmed by 9 bases and 5 bases, with 16 bases remaining between them. CDR3 in DNA: TGTGCCAGTGGGGTTCAGATCGGGGAGACCCAGTACTTC. Translated: CASGVQIGETQYF.

J is TRBJ1-2 and V is TRBV6-2 or TRBV6-3, with 10 bases lining up with TRBD1. This CDR3 has 13 amino acids. Trimming at V came to 5 bases and at J to 6 bases, leaving 3 bases not matched to a gene. The V gene's germline CDR1 is MNHEY and CDR2 SVGEGT. DNA for the CDR3: TGTGCCAGCAGTGGACAGGGGGGTAATGGCTACACCTTC. Protein: CASSGQGGNGYTF.

V and J are TRBV5-1 and TRBJ1-1; 10 nucleotides match TRBD1. V shed 0 bases, J shed 0 bases, and the junction held 2 bases outside the gene matches. This CDR3 has 16 residues. CDR1 is SGHRS, CDR2 YFSETQ, per germline. The CDR3 reads CASSLGQGALNTEAFF. The CDR3 bases are TGCGCCAGCAGCTTGGGACAGGGGGCTTTGAACACTGAAGCTTTCTTT.